This TCR beta chain was found in a study of vaccination effects on CD4 cells after COVID-19. About the research overall: Expansion with viral peptide pools was applied to antigen-specific CD4+ T cells by the ViraFEST assay prior to sequencing. Median timing of post-vaccine samples was 72 days after the second dose.

Points on this clone: Its target is unknown.

Isolating CD4+ T cells followed more than eight days of culture. Everyone in the study got two shots of either the BNT162b2 or mRNA-1273 vaccine. The CDR3 contains 16 residues. Germline CDR1 reads SGHAT; CDR2 reads FQDESV (reference sequence). Trimming left V 3 bases short and J 2 bases short, with 11 bases between. Profiled with immunoSEQ multiplex PCR; TCRdb holds only in-frame clones, not every one. The sample holds 66,000 or so clones; more than 60% are singletons and the top ten take 2% to 3%. The TCR comes from a human donor who received a COVID-19 vaccine. The sequences come from CD4+ T cells from PBMCs cultured without peptide, collected after COVID-19 vaccination. This chain joins TRBV11-1 and TRBJ1-6; D not certain. Here the CDR3 DNA reads TGTGCCAGCAGCTTGAAAGGGAGCCCCTATAATTCACCCCTCCACTTT. It encodes CASSLKGSPYNSPLHF. Full variable domain (remainder filled in from reference TRBV11-1 and TRBJ1-6): EAEVAQSPRYKITEKSQAVAFWCDPISGHATLYWYRQILGQGPELLVQFQDESVVDDSQLPKDRFSAERLKGVDSTLKIQPAELGDSAMYLCASSLKGSPYNSPLHFGNGTRLTVT.